This TCR beta chain was recovered during a study of control samples from healthy donors and cancer patients. Measured with immunoSEQ multiplex PCR; TCRdb has only the in-frame clones, and not every one. The data hold 93,000 or so clones, with approximately 90% observed a single time. The trim removed 3 bases at V and 4 bases at J, leaving 4 bases unmatched. Germline CDR1 is MGHDK and CDR2 is SYGVNS. CDR3 size: 14 residues. The genes are TRBV25-1 and TRBJ1-1; TRBD1 aligns across 8 bases. The receptor's source is a man between 60 and 70 years old with lung cancer. Input material: PBMCs. CDR3 protein: CASSDGQGATEAFF. The CDR3, as DNA: TGTGCCAGCAGTGACGGTCAGGGGGCCACTGAAGCTTTCTTT.